This T cell receptor (beta chain) was captured in a study of blood T cell repertoires in COVID-19. The overall study: Material from acute and convalescent COVID-19 was sourced from the United States, Italy and Spain. In each case, the material was cDNA or gDNA derived from T cells, B-cell-depleted T cells, or PBMCs.

Seattle participants joined during active infection and were tracked over time. This CDR3 is built from 13 residues. Trimming removed 3 bases from V and 6 bases from J, with 11 bases in between. Germline assignment: CDR1 SGHAT and CDR2 FQNNGV. Source study methods: The assay estimated nucleated cells by amplifying reference gene primers. Generated by immunoSEQ multiplex PCR, the TCRdb table keeps only in-frame clones and is missing some. That table supplies the V and J calls and clone size; D and trimming were determined from the DNA. This sample yields around 25,000 clones, of which around 74% are seen a single time; around 7% belongs to the top ten.

The chain carries TRBV11-2 and TRBJ1-2; D call uncertain. This TCR derives from a man aged 45 to 65 with COVID-19, enrolled during active disease. The sequencing sample was made of peripheral blood. CDR3 sequence reads: CASSFGVTDGYTF. For the CDR3, the DNA is TGTGCCAGCAGCTTCGGGGTTACTGATGGCTACACCTTC.